The clone carrying this T cell receptor beta chain occurred many times. Its antigen is unidentified. The data are from a study of early T cells in non-severe SARS-CoV-2 infection. Study outcomes and limitations: Matches to VDJdb favored anti-spike CD8 responses and missed private and CD4 specificities.

One entry per CDR3 protein results from TCRdb running MiXCR on the 5' RACE reads. The sample carries over 85,000 distinct CDR3 sequences, about an eighth recorded once. V was shortened by 4 bases and J by 2 bases, with 12 bases between the two germline ends. Germline assignment: CDR1 SGHRS and CDR2 YFSETQ. The CDR3 extends over 14 amino acids. Sequencing was performed on whole blood. This clonotype was sampled from an adult who was a healthcare worker with PCR-confirmed SARS-CoV-2 infection or an uninfected control (not recorded which). This chain uses TRBV5-1 with TRBJ1-1, with D possibly TRBD1 on 5 matching bases. CDR3 in DNA: TGCGCCAGCAGCCCAATCGACAGAAACACTGAAGCTTTCTTT. It is translated as CASSPIDRNTEAFF.